Reported below is one T cell receptor (beta chain). The record originates from a study of blood T cell repertoires in COVID-19. Cohort placement rested on clinical history that participants reported themselves. The CDR3 spans 13 residues. The junction had 7 bases not matched to a gene; V was cut back by 7 bases and J by 4 bases. Germline V gene data show CDR1 as SQVTM and CDR2 as ANQGSEA. The authors' processing: Using reference gene primer amplification, nucleated cell counts were estimated. Profiling relied on immunoSEQ multiplex PCR, and the TCRdb table lists in-frame clones only, not all of them. For V, J and clone size, that table is used; D and trimming come from the DNA. The sample has over 200,000 clones, roughly 90% seen once.

The chain employs TRBV29-1 and TRBJ1-2; the match to TRBD1 covers 9 bases. The receptor was isolated from a woman aged 50 to 65 in a cohort exposed to, infected with or recovered from COVID-19 (not recorded which). Sequencing was done on a sample of PBMCs or T cells enriched from blood (not recorded which). CDR3 sequence reads: CSAARQGGYGYTF. The CDR3 DNA reads as TGCAGCGCCGCTCGACAGGGGGGCTATGGCTACACCTTC.